What follows are 15 T cell receptor beta chains derived from one specimen sequenced in a study of T cells in Graves' hyperthyroidism and ophthalmopathy. TCR beta CDR3 sequences were amplified from RNA transcripts. The HTBI primer set drove a first-round RT-PCR of the TCR CDR3. One entry per CDR3 protein results from TCRdb running MiXCR on the multiplex PCR reads. The top ten clones hold approximately 3.4% of a sample with around 56,000 distinct CDR3 sequences, under 70% of them seen once. Sequencing was carried out using blood. These receptors all come from a woman aged 60-75 years with Graves' ophthalmopathy.

In this sample, this clonotype is medium-sized. The chain employs TRBV2 and TRBJ1-6, with 7 bases fitting TRBD1. Trimming removed 4 bases from V and 7 bases from J; junction bases left unmatched: 7. The germline gives CDR1 SNHLY, CDR2 FYNNEI. The CDR3 is 15 amino acids. In nucleotides, the CDR3 is TGTGCCAGCAGTGCTAGACAGGGAGGAAATTCACCCCTCCACTTT. It encodes CASSARQGGNSPLHF.

In this sample, this clonotype turned up many times. The chain carries TRBV4-3 and TRBJ1-6, with D unclear. The length of the CDR3 is 17 residues. Germline V gives CDR1 LGHNA, CDR2 YSLEER. V lost 0 bases and J lost 0, with 9 bases in between. The CDR3 protein is CASSQDEAGSYNSPLHF. The CDR3 nucleotides are TGCGCCAGCAGCCAAGATGAGGCCGGCTCCTATAATTCACCCCTCCACTTT.

For this clonotype: Germline is not matched at one junction end, which may reflect a read error. The chain recombines TRBV2 with TRBJ1-5, with a possible D match to TRBD1 (5 bases). Germline CDR1 SNHLY, CDR2 FYNNEI. The CDR3 sequence is 14 residues long. CDR3 residues: CASRPQALDQPHHF. The DNA for the CDR3 is TGTGCCAGCAGACCACAGGCTCTCGATCAGCCCCATCATTTT.

The V gene is TRBV19, the J gene TRBJ2-5; D tentatively reads TRBD1 or TRBD2 (5 bases each). Germline CDR1 LNHDA, CDR2 SQIVND (reference sequence). The CDR3 spans 12 residues. CDR3 DNA sequence: TGTGCTACCTCCGGGGCAAGAGAGACCCAGTACTTC. Protein sequence: CATSGARETQYF.

The chain combines TRBV29-1 with TRBJ2-7, with 9 bases lining up with TRBD1. Germline V lookup: CDR1 SQVTM, CDR2 ANQGSEA. V lost 7 bases to trimming and J lost 2 bases; unmatched junction nucleotides: 9. CDR3 length equals 14 residues. This chain's CDR3 is CSASGTGFAYEQYF. For the CDR3, the DNA is TGCAGCGCCTCCGGGACAGGGTTCGCCTACGAGCAGTACTTC.

This clonotype was counted at least ten times. V and J are TRBV27 and TRBJ2-7; 11 positions match TRBD1. Germline values: CDR1 MNHEY, CDR2 SMNVEV (reference sequence). V gave up 5 bases and J gave up 3 bases; unmatched junction bases: 6. The CDR3 consists of 15 residues. The CDR3 loop reads CASSPRTGGHYEQYF. The CDR3 DNA is TGTGCCAGCAGTCCGAGGACAGGGGGCCACTACGAGCAGTACTTC.

The chain carries TRBV9 and TRBJ2-3; D remains unclear. This CDR3 contains 13 residues. Between the trimmed V and J ends, which lost 3 bases and 3 bases, there was a span of 8 bases. CDR1 is SGDLS, CDR2 YYNGEE, per germline. CDR3 in DNA: TGTGCCAGCAGCGAATTGGGGACAGATACGCAGTATTTT. This codes for CASSELGTDTQYF. Full variable domain (rest looked up from reference TRBV9 and TRBJ2-3): DSGVTQTPKHLITATGQRVTLRCSPRSGDLSVYWYQQSLDQGLQFLIQYYNGEERAKGNILERFSAQQFPDLHSELNLSSLELGDSALYFCASSELGTDTQYFGPGTRLTVL.

This chain uses TRBV7-2 with TRBJ1-5, with D possibly TRBD1 on 5 matching bases. Between the trimmed V and J ends, which lost 4 bases and 11 bases, there was a span of 24 bases. The CDR3 runs 16 residues. Germline loops: CDR1 SGHTA, CDR2 FQGNSA. The CDR3 nucleotides read TGTGCCAGCAGCTCCGGGAATCTAGCGGGGGGGGAGACCCAGCATTTT. Amino acid sequence: CASSSGNLAGGETQHF. The full variable domain, its missing parts supplied by reference TRBV7-2 and TRBJ1-5, is GAGVSQSPSNKVTEKGKDVELRCDPISGHTALYWYRQSLGQGLEFLIYFQGNSAPDKSGLPSDRFSAERTGGSVSTLTIQRTQQEDSAVYLCASSSGNLAGGETQHFGDGTRLSIL.

The chain carries TRBV5-1 and TRBJ1-6; 7 positions match TRBD1. This CDR3 is built from 16 residues. Germline V gives CDR1 SGHRS, CDR2 YFSETQ. V was clipped by 4 bases and J by 7 bases; unmatched bases: 11. CDR3 region: CASSTKTGTVNSPLHF. In DNA, the CDR3 is TGCGCCAGCAGCACAAAAACCGGGACAGTAAATTCACCCCTCCACTTT.

About this clonotype itself: The junction departs from the called germline gene at one end, perhaps through a read error. This CDR3 reads CASSRGTGGGYTF. The CDR3 nucleotides read TGTGCCAGCAGCCGGGGGACAGGGGGAGGCTACACCTTC. The V and J genes are TRBV4-1 and TRBJ1-2; 11 positions match TRBD1. Germline CDR1 and CDR2: MGHRA and YSYEKL. The CDR3 length is 13 residues.

In this sample, this clonotype turned up many times. This chain links TRBV20-1 with TRBJ1-1; 11 bases fit TRBD1. This CDR3 has 14 amino acids. Germline V gene data show CDR1 as DFQATT and CDR2 as SNEGSKA (reference sequence). V lost 6 bases to trimming and J lost 5 bases; unmatched junction nucleotides: 8. Here the CDR3 reads CSARDRGTNTEAFF. The CDR3 DNA reads as TGCAGTGCGCGGGACAGGGGGACCAATACTGAAGCTTTCTTT.

By proportion, this clonotype is medium-sized. V usage is TRBV7-6 and J usage is TRBJ1-2, with D possibly TRBD1 on 6 matching bases. Per the germline V gene, CDR1 is SGHVS and CDR2 is FNYEAQ. Trimming stripped 5 bases from V and 4 bases from J, with 11 bases between. The CDR3 extends over 13 amino acids. Here the CDR3 DNA reads TGTGCCAGCAGCAGCAGGGGTGGCTATGGCTACACCTTC. It translates to CASSSRGGYGYTF.

Remarks on this clonotype: Since a much larger clone is just one base distant, this may be a read error. The chain couples TRBV28 to TRBJ2-3; D might be TRBD1 (6 bases). Looked up from germline, CDR1 is MDHEN and CDR2 is SYDVKM. There are 16 residues in the CDR3. The CDR3 DNA is TGTGCCAGCACCCCCCTACAGGGAGCCGGGCCAGATAGGCAGTATTTT. Encoded protein: CASTPLQGAGPDRQYF.

In its sample, this clonotype was seen many times. The chain links TRBV5-1 to TRBJ1-4; no definite D call. Deletions cut 1 base from V and 8 bases from J, with 9 bases between. The CDR3 consists of 13 residues. Germline V gene sequence: CDR1 SGHRS, CDR2 YFSETQ. The CDR3 sequence: CASSLNMREKLFF. DNA for the CDR3: TGCGCCAGCAGCTTGAATATGAGAGAAAAACTGTTTTTT. Looking up the rest from reference TRBV5-1 and TRBJ1-4 gives the full variable domain: KAGVTQTPRYLIKTRGQQVTLSCSPISGHRSVSWYQQTPGQGLQFLFEYFSETQRNKGNFPGRFSGRQFSNSRSEMNVSTLELGDSALYLCASSLNMREKLFFGSGTQLSVL.

This clonotype has at least ten counts. J is TRBJ2-1 and V is TRBV24-1, with 7 nucleotides matching TRBD1. The length of the CDR3 is 15 residues. J was trimmed by 6 bases and V by 4 bases; bases with no gene match: 8. Germline V gene sequence: CDR1 KGHDR, CDR2 SFDVKD. The CDR3 here is CATSERQGIGNEQFF. The CDR3 DNA follows: TGTGCCACCAGTGAGAGACAGGGTATTGGCAATGAGCAGTTCTTC.